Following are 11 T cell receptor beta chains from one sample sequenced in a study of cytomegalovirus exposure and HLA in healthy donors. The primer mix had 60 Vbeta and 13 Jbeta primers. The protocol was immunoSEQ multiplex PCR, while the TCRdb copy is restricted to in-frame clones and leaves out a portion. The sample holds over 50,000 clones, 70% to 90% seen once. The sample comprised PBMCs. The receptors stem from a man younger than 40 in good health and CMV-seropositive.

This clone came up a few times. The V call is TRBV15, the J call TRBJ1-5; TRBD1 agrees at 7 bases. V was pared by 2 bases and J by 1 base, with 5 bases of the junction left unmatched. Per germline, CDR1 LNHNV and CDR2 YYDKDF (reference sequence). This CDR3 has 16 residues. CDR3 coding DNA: TGTGCCACCAGCAGATATACAGGGGAGAGCAATCAGCCCCAGCATTTT. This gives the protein CATSRYTGESNQPQHF.

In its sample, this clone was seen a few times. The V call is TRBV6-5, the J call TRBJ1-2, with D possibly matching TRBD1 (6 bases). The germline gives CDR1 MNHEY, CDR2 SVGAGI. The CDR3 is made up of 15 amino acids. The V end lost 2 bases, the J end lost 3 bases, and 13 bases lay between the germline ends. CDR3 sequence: CASSYGSGDHYGYTF. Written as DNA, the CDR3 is TGTGCCAGCAGTTACGGGTCAGGGGATCACTATGGCTACACCTTC.

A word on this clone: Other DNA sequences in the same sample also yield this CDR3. CDR3 protein: CASSFTGTSEQYF. CDR3 in DNA: TGTGCCAGCAGCTTCACCGGGACTAGCGAGCAGTACTTC. The rearrangement joins TRBV13 to TRBJ2-7; 8 bases match TRBD2. CDR3 size: 13 residues. In germline, CDR1 is PRHDT, CDR2 FYEKMQ (reference sequence). After removal of 3 bases from V and 6 bases from J, the junction contained 4 bases not matched to a gene.

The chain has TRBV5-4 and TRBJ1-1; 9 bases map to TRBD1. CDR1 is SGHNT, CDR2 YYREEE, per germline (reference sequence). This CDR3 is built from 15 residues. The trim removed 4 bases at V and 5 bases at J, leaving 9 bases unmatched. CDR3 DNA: TGTGCCAGCAGCCGCACGGGACAGGGAAGGACTGAAGCTTTCTTT. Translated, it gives CASSRTGQGRTEAFF.

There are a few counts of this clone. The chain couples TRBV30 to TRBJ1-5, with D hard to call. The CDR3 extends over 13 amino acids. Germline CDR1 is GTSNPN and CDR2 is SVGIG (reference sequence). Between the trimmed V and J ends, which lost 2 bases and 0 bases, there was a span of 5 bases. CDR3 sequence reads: CAWSHGSNQPQHF. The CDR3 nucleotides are TGTGCCTGGAGTCACGGTAGCAATCAGCCCCAGCATTTT. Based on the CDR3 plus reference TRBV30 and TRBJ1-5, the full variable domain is SQTIHQWPATLVQPVGSPLSLECTVEGTSNPNLYWYRQAAGRGLQLLFYSVGIGQISSEVPQNLSASRPQDRQFILSSKKLLLSDSGFYLCAWSHGSNQPQHFGDGTRLSIL.

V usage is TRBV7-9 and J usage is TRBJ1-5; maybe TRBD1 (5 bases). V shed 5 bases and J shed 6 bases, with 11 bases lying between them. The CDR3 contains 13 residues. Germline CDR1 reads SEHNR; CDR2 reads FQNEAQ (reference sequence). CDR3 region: CASSLMQGQPQHF. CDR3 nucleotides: TGTGCCAGCAGCCTAATGCAGGGTCAGCCCCAGCATTTT.

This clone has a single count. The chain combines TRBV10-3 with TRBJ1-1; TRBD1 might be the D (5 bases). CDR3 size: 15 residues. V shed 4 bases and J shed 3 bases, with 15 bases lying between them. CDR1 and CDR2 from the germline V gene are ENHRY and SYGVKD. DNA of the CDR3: TGTGCCATCAGTGGGGGCCAGGGAGGGGACACTGAAGCTTTCTTT. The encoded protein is CAISGGQGGDTEAFF.

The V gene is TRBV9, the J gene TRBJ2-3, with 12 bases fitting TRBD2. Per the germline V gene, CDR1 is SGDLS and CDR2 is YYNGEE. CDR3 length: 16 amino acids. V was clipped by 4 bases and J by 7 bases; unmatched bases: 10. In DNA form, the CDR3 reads TGTGCCAGCAGCTTGACGACTAGCGGGAGCGGAAATACGCAGTATTTT. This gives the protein CASSLTTSGSGNTQYF. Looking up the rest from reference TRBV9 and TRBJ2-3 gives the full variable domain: DSGVTQTPKHLITATGQRVTLRCSPRSGDLSVYWYQQSLDQGLQFLIQYYNGEERAKGNILERFSAQQFPDLHSELNLSSLELGDSALYFCASSLTTSGSGNTQYFGPGTRLTVL.

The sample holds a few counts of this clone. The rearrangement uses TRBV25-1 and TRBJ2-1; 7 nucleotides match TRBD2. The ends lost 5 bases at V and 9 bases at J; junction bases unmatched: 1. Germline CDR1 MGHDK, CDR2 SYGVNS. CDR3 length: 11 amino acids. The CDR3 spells CASSTGGEQFF. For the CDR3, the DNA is TGTGCCAGCAGTACGGGAGGTGAGCAGTTCTTC.

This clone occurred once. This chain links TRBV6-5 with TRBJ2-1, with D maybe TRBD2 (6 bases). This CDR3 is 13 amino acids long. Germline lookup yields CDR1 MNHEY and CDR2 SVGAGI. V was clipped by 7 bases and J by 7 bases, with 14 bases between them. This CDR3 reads CASNAGGRNEQFF. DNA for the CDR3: TGTGCCAGCAATGCCGGGGGTCGAAATGAGCAGTTCTTC.

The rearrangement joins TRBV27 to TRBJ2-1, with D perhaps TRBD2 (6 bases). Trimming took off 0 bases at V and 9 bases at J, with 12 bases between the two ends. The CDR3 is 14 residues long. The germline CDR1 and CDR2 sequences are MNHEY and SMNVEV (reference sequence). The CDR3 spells CASSLSNRGGEQFF. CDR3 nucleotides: TGTGCCAGCAGTTTATCAAATCGGGGAGGTGAGCAGTTCTTC.